This TCR beta chain comes out of a study of T cells in Graves' hyperthyroidism and ophthalmopathy. About the study: Peripheral blood sampling occurred at initial diagnosis, before any treatment.

In this sample, this clonotype turned up many times. Antigen unknown. Whole-study findings and limits: The blood repertoire included most of the expanded thyroid clonotypes above 0.001.

Amplification targeted TCR beta CDR3 regions from RNA transcripts. RT-PCR in the first round (using the HTBI primer set) targeted the TCR CDR3. TCRdb re-analysed the multiplex PCR reads in MiXCR, keeping a single row per CDR3 protein. The table records 450,000 to 650,000 distinct CDR3 sequences, 17% of them present only once. Sequencing was done on a sample of blood. This clonotype originated in a young woman with Graves' ophthalmopathy.

CDR3 bases: TGTGCCAGCAGTTATGGCAGTCTTAGTGACGAGCAGTACTTC. Amino acid sequence: CASSYGSLSDEQYF. The chain combines TRBV6-2 or TRBV6-3 with TRBJ2-7; D gene uncertain. V shed 3 bases and J shed 5 bases, with 14 bases lying between them. This CDR3 is 14 amino acids long. Germline V gene data show CDR1 as MNHEY and CDR2 as SVGEGT.